This TCR beta chain appears in the sequencing data of a study of Ad26.COV2.S vaccination and SARS-CoV-2 variants. Sample treatment: roughly 20 received Ad26.COV2.S at low or high dose, single or two shots; 5 received placebo; per-sample allocation not given. Day 63 after the first injection of vaccine or placebo was the sampling time. About this clone: Its antigen is not known.

Study findings and constraints: Across vaccine and placebo recipients, the breadth of non-spike TCRs was similar. People who got the vaccine had more spike-specific TCR breadth than people who got placebo.

The data were produced by immunoSEQ multiplex PCR, yet TCRdb's version contains in-frame clones alone and is incomplete. The data show some 520,000 clones, around 90% seen once. CDR3 length: 11 residues. The V and J ends lost 3 bases and 7 bases respectively, with 6 bases between them. CDR1 and CDR2 from the germline V gene are DFQATT and SNEGSKA (reference sequence). The chain carries TRBV20-1 and TRBJ1-4, with no clear D. Specimen: peripheral blood, collected in a trial of Ad26.COV2.S vaccine versus placebo. The receptor comes from a person aged 18 to 59 who received the Ad26.COV2.S COVID-19 vaccine or a placebo. The CDR3 DNA reads as TGCAGTGCTAGCCTTGGTGAAAAACTGTTTTTT. Translation gives CSASLGEKLFF.